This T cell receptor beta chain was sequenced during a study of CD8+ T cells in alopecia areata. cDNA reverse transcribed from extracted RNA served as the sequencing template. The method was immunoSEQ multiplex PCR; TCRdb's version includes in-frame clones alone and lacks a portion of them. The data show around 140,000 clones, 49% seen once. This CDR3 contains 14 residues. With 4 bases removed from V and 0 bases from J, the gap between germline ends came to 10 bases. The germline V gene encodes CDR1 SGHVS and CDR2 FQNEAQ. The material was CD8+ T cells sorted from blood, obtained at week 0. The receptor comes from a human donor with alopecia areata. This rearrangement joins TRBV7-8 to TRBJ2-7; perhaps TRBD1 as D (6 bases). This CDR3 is CASSWAGVSYEQYF. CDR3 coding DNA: TGTGCCAGCAGCTGGGCAGGGGTCTCCTACGAGCAGTACTTC.